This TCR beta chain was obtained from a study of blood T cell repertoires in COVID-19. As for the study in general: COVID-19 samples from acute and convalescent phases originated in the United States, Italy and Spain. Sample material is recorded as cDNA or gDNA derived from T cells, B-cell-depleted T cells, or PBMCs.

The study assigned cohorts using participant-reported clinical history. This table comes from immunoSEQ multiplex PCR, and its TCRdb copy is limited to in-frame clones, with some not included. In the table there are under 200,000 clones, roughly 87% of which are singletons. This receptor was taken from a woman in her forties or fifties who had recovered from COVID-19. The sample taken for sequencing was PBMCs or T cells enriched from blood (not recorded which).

The CDR3 reads CASSEDRYYGYTF. CDR3 nucleotides: TGTGCCAGCAGTGAGGACAGATACTATGGCTACACCTTC. This sequence joins TRBV2 and TRBJ1-2; possible D gene TRBD1, 6 bases. The V and J ends lost 3 bases and 3 bases respectively, with 8 bases between them. The CDR3 extends over 13 amino acids. Germline CDR1 is SNHLY and CDR2 is FYNNEI.